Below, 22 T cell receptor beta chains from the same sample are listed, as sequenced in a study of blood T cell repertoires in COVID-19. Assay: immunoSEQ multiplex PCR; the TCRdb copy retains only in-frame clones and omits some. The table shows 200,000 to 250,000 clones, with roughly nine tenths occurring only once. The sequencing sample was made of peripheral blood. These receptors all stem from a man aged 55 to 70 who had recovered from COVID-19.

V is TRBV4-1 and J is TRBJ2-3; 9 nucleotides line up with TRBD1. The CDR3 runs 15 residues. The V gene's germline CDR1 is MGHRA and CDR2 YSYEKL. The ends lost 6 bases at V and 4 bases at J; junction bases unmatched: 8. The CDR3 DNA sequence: TGCGCCAGCAGTCCCGGGACAGGGCTCTCAGATACGCAGTATTTT. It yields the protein CASSPGTGLSDTQYF.

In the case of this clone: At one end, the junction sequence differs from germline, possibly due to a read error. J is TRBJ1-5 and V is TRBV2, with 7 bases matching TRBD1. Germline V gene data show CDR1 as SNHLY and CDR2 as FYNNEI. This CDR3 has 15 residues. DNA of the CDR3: TGTGCCAGCAGCGAAGACAGGGCCCCATATCAGCCCCAGCATTTT. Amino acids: CASSEDRAPYQPQHF.

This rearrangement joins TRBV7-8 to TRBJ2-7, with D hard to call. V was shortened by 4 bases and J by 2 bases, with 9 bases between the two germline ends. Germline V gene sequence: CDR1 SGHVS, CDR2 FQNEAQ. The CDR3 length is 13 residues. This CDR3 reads CASSSSPTYEQYF. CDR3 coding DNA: TGTGCCAGCAGCTCTAGTCCTACCTACGAGCAGTACTTC. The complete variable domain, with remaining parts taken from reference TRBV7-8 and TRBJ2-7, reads GAGVSQSPRYKVAKRGQDVALRCDPISGHVSLFWYQQALGQGPEFLTYFQNEAQLDKSGLPSDRFFAERPEGSVSTLKIQRTQQEDSAVYLCASSSSPTYEQYFGPGTRLTVT.

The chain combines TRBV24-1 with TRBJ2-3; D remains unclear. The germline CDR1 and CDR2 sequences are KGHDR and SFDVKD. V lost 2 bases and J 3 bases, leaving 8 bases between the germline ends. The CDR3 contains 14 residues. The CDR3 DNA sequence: TGTGCCACCAGTGATTGGGCAAGGACAGATACGCAGTATTTT. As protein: CATSDWARTDTQYF.

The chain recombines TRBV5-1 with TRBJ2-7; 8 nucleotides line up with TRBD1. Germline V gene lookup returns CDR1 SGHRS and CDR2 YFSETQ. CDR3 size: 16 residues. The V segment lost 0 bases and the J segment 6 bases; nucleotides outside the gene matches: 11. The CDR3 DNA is TGCGCCAGCAGCTTGGACGAGGCAGGGGGCTTGAGCGAGCAGTACTTC. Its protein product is CASSLDEAGGLSEQYF.

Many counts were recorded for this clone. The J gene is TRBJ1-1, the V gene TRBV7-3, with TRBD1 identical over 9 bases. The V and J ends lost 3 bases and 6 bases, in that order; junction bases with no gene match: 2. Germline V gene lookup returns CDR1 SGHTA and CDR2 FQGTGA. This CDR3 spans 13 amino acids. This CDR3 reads CASSFTGGSEAFF. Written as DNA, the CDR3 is TGTGCCAGCAGCTTTACAGGGGGCTCTGAAGCTTTCTTT. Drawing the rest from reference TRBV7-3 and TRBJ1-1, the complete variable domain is GAGVSQTPSNKVTEKGKYVELRCDPISGHTALYWYRQSLGQGPEFLIYFQGTGAADDSGLPNDRFFAVRPEGSVSTLKIQRTERGDSAVYLCASSFTGGSEAFFGQGTRLTVV.

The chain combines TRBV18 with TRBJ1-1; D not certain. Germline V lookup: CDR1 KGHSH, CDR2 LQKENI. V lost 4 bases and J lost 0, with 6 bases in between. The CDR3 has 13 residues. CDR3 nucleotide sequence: TGTGCCAGCTCACAACTCCTGAACACTGAAGCTTTCTTT. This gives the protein CASSQLLNTEAFF.

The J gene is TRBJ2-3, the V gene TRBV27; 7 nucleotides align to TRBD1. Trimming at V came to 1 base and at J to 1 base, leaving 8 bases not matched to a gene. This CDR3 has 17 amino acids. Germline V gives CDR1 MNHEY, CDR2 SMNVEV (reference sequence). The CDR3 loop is CASSLFFRQGRTDTQYF. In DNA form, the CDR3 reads TGTGCCAGCAGTTTATTCTTCCGACAGGGCCGCACAGATACGCAGTATTTT.

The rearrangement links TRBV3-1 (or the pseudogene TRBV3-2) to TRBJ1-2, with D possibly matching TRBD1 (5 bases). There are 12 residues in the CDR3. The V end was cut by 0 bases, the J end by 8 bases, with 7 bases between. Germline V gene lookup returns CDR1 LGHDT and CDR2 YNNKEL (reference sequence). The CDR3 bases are TGTGCCAGCAGCCAAGAGCCAGGGGGCTACACCTTC. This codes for CASSQEPGGYTF.

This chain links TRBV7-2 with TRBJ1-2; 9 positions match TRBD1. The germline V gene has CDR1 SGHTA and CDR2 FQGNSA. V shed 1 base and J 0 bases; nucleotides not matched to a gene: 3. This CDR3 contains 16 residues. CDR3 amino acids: CASSLGGQGANYGYTF. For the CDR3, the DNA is TGTGCCAGCAGCTTAGGGGGACAGGGAGCTAACTATGGCTACACCTTC.

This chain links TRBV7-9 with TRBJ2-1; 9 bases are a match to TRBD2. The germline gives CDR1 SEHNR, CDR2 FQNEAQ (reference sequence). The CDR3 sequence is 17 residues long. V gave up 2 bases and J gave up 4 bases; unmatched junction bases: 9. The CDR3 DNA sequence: TGTGCCAGCAGCTTAAAGGCGACTAGCGGCTGGTACAATGAGCAGTTCTTC. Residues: CASSLKATSGWYNEQFF.

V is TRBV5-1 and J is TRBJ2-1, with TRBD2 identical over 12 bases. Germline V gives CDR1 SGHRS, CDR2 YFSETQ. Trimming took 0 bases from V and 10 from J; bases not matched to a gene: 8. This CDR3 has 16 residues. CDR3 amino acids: CASSLAWTSGVQEQFF. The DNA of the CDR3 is TGCGCCAGCAGCTTGGCCTGGACTAGCGGGGTCCAAGAGCAGTTCTTC.

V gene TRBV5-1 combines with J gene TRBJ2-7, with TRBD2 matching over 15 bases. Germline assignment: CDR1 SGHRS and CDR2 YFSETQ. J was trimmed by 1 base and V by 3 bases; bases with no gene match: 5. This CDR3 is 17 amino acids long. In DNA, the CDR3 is TGCGCCAGCAGCTCCGGGACTAGCGGGAGGATGTCCTACGAGCAGTACTTC. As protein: CASSSGTSGRMSYEQYF.

The CDR3: CATGQNDKNSPLHF. CDR3 bases: TGTGCCACAGGACAGAACGATAAAAATTCACCCCTCCACTTT. The chain uses TRBV3-1 (or the pseudogene TRBV3-2) and TRBJ1-6, with D tentatively TRBD1 (6 bases). CDR1 is LGHDT and CDR2 is YNNKEL in the germline V gene (reference sequence). Deletions cut 10 bases from V and 7 bases from J, with 17 bases between. This CDR3 has 14 amino acids.

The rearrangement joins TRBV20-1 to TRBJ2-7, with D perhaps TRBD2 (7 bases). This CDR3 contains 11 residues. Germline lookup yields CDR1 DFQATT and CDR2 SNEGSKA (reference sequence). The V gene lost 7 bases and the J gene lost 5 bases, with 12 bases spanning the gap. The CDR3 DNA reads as TGCAGTGGTAAGGGGGGGGACGAGCAGTACTTC. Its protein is CSGKGGDEQYF.

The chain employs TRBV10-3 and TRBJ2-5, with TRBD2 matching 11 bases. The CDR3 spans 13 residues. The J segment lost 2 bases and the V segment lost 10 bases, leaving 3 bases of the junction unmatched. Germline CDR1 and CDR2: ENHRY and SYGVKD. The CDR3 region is CATSSGGQETQYF. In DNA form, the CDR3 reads TGTGCCACCTCTAGCGGGGGGCAAGAGACCCAGTACTTC.

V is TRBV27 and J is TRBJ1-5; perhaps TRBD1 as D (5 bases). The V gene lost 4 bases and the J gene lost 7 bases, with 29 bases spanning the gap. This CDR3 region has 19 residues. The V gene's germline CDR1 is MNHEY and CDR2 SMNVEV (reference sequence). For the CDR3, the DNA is TGTGCCAGCAGTTCATCAGGGTACGAGGCCATCGAACGGAGGCAGCCCCAGCATTTT. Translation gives CASSSSGYEAIERRQPQHF.

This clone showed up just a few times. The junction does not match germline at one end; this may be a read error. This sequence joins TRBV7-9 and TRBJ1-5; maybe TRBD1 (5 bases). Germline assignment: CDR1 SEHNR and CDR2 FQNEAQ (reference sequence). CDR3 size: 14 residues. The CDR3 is CASSLGQGKQPQHF. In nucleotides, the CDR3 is TGTGCCAGCAGCTTAGGGCAGGGCAAACAGCCCCAGCATTTT.

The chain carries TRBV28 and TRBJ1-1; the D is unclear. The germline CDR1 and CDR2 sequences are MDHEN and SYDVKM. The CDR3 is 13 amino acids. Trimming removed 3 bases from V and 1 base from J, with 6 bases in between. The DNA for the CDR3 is TGTGCCAGCAGTTTCAGGCGGAACACTGAAGCTTTCTTT. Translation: CASSFRRNTEAFF.

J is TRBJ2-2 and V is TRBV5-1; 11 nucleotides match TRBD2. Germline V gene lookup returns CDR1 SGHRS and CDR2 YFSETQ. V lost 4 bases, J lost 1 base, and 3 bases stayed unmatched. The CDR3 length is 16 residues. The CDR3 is CASSPGLAVNTGELFF. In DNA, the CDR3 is TGCGCCAGCAGCCCGGGACTAGCGGTGAACACCGGGGAGCTGTTTTTT. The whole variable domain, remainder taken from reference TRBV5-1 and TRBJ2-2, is KAGVTQTPRYLIKTRGQQVTLSCSPISGHRSVSWYQQTPGQGLQFLFEYFSETQRNKGNFPGRFSGRQFSNSRSEMNVSTLELGDSALYLCASSPGLAVNTGELFFGEGSRLTVL.

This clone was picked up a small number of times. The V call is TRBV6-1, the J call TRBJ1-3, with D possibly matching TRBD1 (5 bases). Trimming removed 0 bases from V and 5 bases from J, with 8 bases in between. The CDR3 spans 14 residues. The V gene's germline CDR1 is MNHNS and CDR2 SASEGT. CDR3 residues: CASSEAYRRNTIYF. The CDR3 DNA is TGTGCCAGCAGTGAAGCGTACAGGAGAAACACCATATATTTT.

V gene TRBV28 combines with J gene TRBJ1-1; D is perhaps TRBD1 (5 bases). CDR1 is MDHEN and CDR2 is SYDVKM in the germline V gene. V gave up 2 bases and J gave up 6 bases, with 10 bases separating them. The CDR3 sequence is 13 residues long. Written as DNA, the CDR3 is TGTGCCAGCAGTTTAGGGGGGTATCCTGAAGCTTTCTTT. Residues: CASSLGGYPEAFF.